This T cell receptor (beta chain) came from a study of early T cells in non-severe SARS-CoV-2 infection. TCRdb reprocessed the 5' RACE reads via MiXCR and lists one record per CDR3 protein. The top ten clones hold approximately 4.5% of a sample with approximately 97,000 distinct CDR3 sequences, 9.5% to 12% of them seen once. This clonotype was seen ten or more times. Germline V gene lookup returns CDR1 LNHDA and CDR2 SQIVND (reference sequence). The CDR3 is made up of 13 amino acids. The V and J ends lost 7 bases and 2 bases respectively, with 11 bases between them. Sequenced material: whole blood, taken at baseline. The TCR originated in an adult who was a healthcare worker with PCR-confirmed SARS-CoV-2 infection or an uninfected control (not recorded which). The rearrangement joins TRBV19 to TRBJ1-2, with D perhaps matching TRBD1 (6 bases). The CDR3 loop reads CASNSQGNYGYTF. CDR3 sequence (DNA): TGTGCCAGTAACTCCCAGGGGAACTATGGCTACACCTTC.